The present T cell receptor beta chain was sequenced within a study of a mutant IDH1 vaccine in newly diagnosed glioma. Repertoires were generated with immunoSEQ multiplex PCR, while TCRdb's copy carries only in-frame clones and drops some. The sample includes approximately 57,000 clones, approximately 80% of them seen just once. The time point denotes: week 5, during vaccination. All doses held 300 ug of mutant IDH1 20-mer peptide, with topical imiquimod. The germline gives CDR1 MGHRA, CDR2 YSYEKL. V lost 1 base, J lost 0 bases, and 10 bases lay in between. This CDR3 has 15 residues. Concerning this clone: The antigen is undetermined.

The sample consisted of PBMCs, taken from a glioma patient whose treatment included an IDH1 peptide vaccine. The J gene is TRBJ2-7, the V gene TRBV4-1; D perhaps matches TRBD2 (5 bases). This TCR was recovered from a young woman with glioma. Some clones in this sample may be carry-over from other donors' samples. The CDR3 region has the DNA TGCGCCAGCAGCCAAGGTGGTAGCGCCTCCTACGAGCAGTACTTC. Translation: CASSQGGSASYEQYF.